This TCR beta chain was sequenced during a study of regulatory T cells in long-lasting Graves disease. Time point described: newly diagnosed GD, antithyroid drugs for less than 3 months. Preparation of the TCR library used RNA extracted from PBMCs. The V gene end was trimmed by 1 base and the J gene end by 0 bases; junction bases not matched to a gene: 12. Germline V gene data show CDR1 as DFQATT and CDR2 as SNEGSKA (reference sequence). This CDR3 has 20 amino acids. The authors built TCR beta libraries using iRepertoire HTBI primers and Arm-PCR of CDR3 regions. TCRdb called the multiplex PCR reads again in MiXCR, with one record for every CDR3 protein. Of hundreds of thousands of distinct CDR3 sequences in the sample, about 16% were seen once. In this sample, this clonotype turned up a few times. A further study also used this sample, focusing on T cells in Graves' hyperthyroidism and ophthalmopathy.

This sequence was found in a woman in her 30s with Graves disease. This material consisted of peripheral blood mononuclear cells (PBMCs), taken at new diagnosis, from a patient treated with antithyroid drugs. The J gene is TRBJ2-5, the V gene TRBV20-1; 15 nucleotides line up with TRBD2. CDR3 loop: CSARAPIKGLAGGYQETQYF. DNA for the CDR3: TGCAGTGCTAGAGCACCGATAAAAGGACTAGCGGGAGGGTACCAAGAGACCCAGTACTTC.